These 30 T cell receptor beta chains came from one sample sequenced in a study of control samples from healthy donors and cancer patients. Data came from immunoSEQ multiplex PCR; TCRdb stores just in-frame clones and leaves some out. The sample shows about 160,000 clones, over 85% of them seen only once. The sequenced sample was blood. The receptors were gathered from a woman aged 40-49 years in good health.

The chain uses TRBV5-1 and TRBJ2-5; 8 bases fit TRBD2. The germline gives CDR1 SGHRS, CDR2 YFSETQ. V was pared by 2 bases and J by 1 base, with 4 bases of the junction left unmatched. There are 15 residues in the CDR3. CDR3 protein: CASSFSGGRQETQYF. In DNA, the CDR3 is TGCGCCAGCAGCTTCAGCGGGGGCCGCCAAGAGACCCAGTACTTC.

V gene TRBV7-6 combines with J gene TRBJ2-5, with D possibly TRBD2 on 5 matching bases. CDR1 and CDR2 (germline): SGHVS, FNYEAQ. This CDR3 region has 15 residues. V lost 6 bases and J lost 2, with 16 bases in between. CDR3 in amino acids: CASSLLPGNQETQYF. The CDR3 nucleotides are TGTGCCAGCAGTTTATTGCCGGGGAATCAAGAGACCCAGTACTTC.

This clone has only one observation. The chain couples TRBV7-9 to TRBJ1-1, with D hard to call. The germline V and J ends were trimmed by 4 bases and 6 bases, with 12 bases remaining between them. Germline V gene data show CDR1 as SEHNR and CDR2 as FQNEAQ (reference sequence). The CDR3 covers 13 residues. CDR3 in DNA: TGTGCCAGCAGCTCGGGAGGGAGGCCTGAAGCTTTCTTT. Its translation is CASSSGGRPEAFF.

The V call is TRBV5-1, the J call TRBJ1-2; D gene unclear. V was clipped by 3 bases and J by 8 bases, with 11 bases between them. The germline CDR1 and CDR2 sequences are SGHRS and YFSETQ. The CDR3 loop spans 12 amino acids. The DNA for the CDR3 is TGCGCCAGCAGCTCGGATCAGCCCGGCTACACCTTC. Amino acids: CASSSDQPGYTF.

The chain joins TRBV2 to TRBJ1-1, with TRBD1 matching over 8 bases. Per the germline V gene, CDR1 is SNHLY and CDR2 is FYNNEI. This CDR3 comprises 14 residues. The ends lost 7 bases at V and 1 base at J; junction bases unmatched: 5. The CDR3 nucleotides are TGTGCCAGCAACCCACAGGGGGGGAACACTGAAGCTTTCTTT. Translation gives CASNPQGGNTEAFF.

The genes are TRBV20-1 and TRBJ1-2; the D is unclear. Germline V gene data show CDR1 as DFQATT and CDR2 as SNEGSKA (reference sequence). The CDR3 covers 11 residues. Between the trimmed V and J ends, which lost 4 bases and 8 bases, there was a span of 11 bases. The CDR3 is CSATDSGGYTF. The CDR3 DNA sequence: TGCAGTGCTACCGATAGTGGGGGCTACACCTTC.

This chain joins TRBV5-1 and TRBJ2-1; TRBD2 aligns across 7 bases. The junction had 6 bases not matched to a gene; V was cut back by 4 bases and J by 2 bases. This CDR3 contains 15 residues. CDR1 and CDR2 (germline): SGHRS, YFSETQ. The CDR3 sequence is CASSPPSGAYNEQFF. The CDR3 DNA is TGCGCCAGCAGCCCTCCTAGCGGAGCCTACAATGAGCAGTTCTTC.

The table lists this clone with a count of one. The rearrangement uses TRBV6-6 and TRBJ2-4; TRBD1 or TRBD2 may be the D gene (5 bases each). The germline V and J ends were trimmed by 5 bases and 4 bases, with 24 bases remaining between them. Germline V gene sequence: CDR1 MNHNY, CDR2 SVGAGI (reference sequence). The CDR3 contains 18 residues. The CDR3 DNA follows: TGTGCCAGCAGTCCCCGGGGCCAGGGTCTTAGCCAGAAAAACATTCAGTACTTC. Its translation: CASSPRGQGLSQKNIQYF.

The J gene is TRBJ1-2, the V gene TRBV11-2; no clear D gene. The CDR3 consists of 13 residues. Germline-derived CDR1 and CDR2 are SGHAT and FQNNGV. With 2 bases removed from V and 4 bases from J, the gap between germline ends came to 8 bases. This CDR3 reads CASSLSSAYGYTF. CDR3 in DNA: TGTGCCAGCAGCTTATCTAGTGCCTATGGCTACACCTTC.

This sequence joins TRBV18 and TRBJ1-1; 7 bases match TRBD1. V trimming: 0 bases; J trimming: 5 bases; junction bases outside the gene matches: 6. The germline V gene encodes CDR1 KGHSH and CDR2 LQKENI. The CDR3 totals 15 residues. The CDR3 sequence is CASSPPLGGRTEAFF. The CDR3 DNA follows: TGTGCCAGCTCACCACCGTTAGGGGGCAGGACTGAAGCTTTCTTT.

The chain joins TRBV5-1 to TRBJ1-1; D remains unclear. CDR1 is SGHRS and CDR2 is YFSETQ in the germline V gene. The V end was cut by 4 bases, the J end by 0 bases, with 10 bases between. The CDR3 spans 14 residues. In DNA, the CDR3 is TGCGCCAGCAGCCTACTAGACATGAACACTGAAGCTTTCTTT. This encodes CASSLLDMNTEAFF.

This clone was detected once. V gene TRBV7-2 combines with J gene TRBJ2-6; D ambiguous. Deletions cut 1 base from V and 0 bases from J, with 13 bases between. The germline V gene encodes CDR1 SGHTA and CDR2 FQGNSA. The CDR3 consists of 18 residues. DNA for the CDR3: TGTGCCAGCAGCTTAGGAGCTCCAGGCCGCTCTGGGGCCAACGTCCTGACTTTC. Its protein is CASSLGAPGRSGANVLTF. The full variable domain, in which reference TRBV7-2 and TRBJ2-6 provide the parts outside the CDR3, is GAGVSQSPSNKVTEKGKDVELRCDPISGHTALYWYRQSLGQGLEFLIYFQGNSAPDKSGLPSDRFSAERTGGSVSTLTIQRTQQEDSAVYLCASSLGAPGRSGANVLTFGAGSRLTVL.

The genes are TRBV5-1 and TRBJ1-4; 8 bases are shared with TRBD1. Per the germline V gene, CDR1 is SGHRS and CDR2 is YFSETQ. CDR3 length equals 14 residues. V dropped 8 bases and J dropped 0; count of bases not matched to a gene: 3. The CDR3 here is CASRQGPTNEKLFF. The CDR3, as DNA: TGCGCCAGTCGACAGGGGCCAACTAATGAAAAACTGTTTTTT.

This chain connects TRBV29-1 to TRBJ1-2; 9 nucleotides match TRBD1. V dropped 5 bases and J dropped 7; count of bases not matched to a gene: 8. From germline, CDR1 is SQVTM and CDR2 ANQGSEA. The CDR3 extends over 13 amino acids. As DNA, the CDR3 is TGCAGCGTTTGGGGACAGGGTATCCCTGGCTACACCTTC. Translating it yields CSVWGQGIPGYTF.

The V call is TRBV7-8, the J call TRBJ1-1; tentatively, D is TRBD1 (5 bases). Germline V gene lookup returns CDR1 SGHVS and CDR2 FQNEAQ. CDR3 length: 14 residues. Trimming shortened V by 1 base and J by 2 bases, and 8 bases separated the two germline ends. The DNA of the CDR3 is TGTGCCAGCAGCTTAGGACAGAGAAACACTGAAGCTTTCTTT. It is translated as CASSLGQRNTEAFF.

This clone was seen more than once but under ten times. The chain recombines TRBV23-1 with TRBJ1-1, with unresolved D. TRBV23-1 is an ORF, and what it does is uncertain. The CDR3 consists of 11 residues. Trimming removed 6 bases at V and 6 bases at J, with 8 bases between. DNA of the CDR3: TGCGCCAGCAGAAGAACTCCTGAAGCTTTCTTT. It is translated as CASRRTPEAFF.

The chain recombines TRBV10-3 with TRBJ1-6; D gene uncertain. Trimming removed 8 bases at V and 0 bases at J, with 5 bases between. Germline V gene sequence: CDR1 ENHRY, CDR2 SYGVKD. CDR3 size: 13 residues. Here the CDR3 DNA reads TGTGCCATCTCAGGCTCCTATAATTCACCCCTCCACTTT. Its translation: CAISGSYNSPLHF.

The V and J genes are TRBV6-4 and TRBJ1-2, with D unclear. V lost 2 bases and J lost 4, with 8 bases in between. The V gene's germline CDR1 is MRHNA and CDR2 SNTAGT. The CDR3 totals 13 residues. The DNA for the CDR3 is TGTGCCAGCAGTGACGGCCCCGGCTATGGCTACACCTTC. This gives the protein CASSDGPGYGYTF.

This clone came up once. The chain links TRBV4-3 to TRBJ2-7; 9 bases are shared with TRBD1. The CDR3 covers 15 residues. Germline lookup yields CDR1 LGHNA and CDR2 YSLEER. The V gene end was trimmed by 5 bases and the J gene end by 2 bases; junction bases not matched to a gene: 7. CDR3: CASSISDRGPYEQYF. The CDR3 DNA sequence: TGCGCCAGCAGCATCTCGGACAGGGGACCCTACGAGCAGTACTTC.

This clone showed up just once. The gene calls are TRBV28 and TRBJ1-5; weak D call: TRBD1 (5 bases). The V end lost 6 bases, the J end lost 3 bases, and 12 bases lay between the germline ends. Germline-derived CDR1 and CDR2 are MDHEN and SYDVKM. CDR3 size: 14 residues. CDR3 in DNA: TGTGCCAGCAGCTCCGGGGGTGTCAATCAGCCCCAGCATTTT. This sequence encodes CASSSGGVNQPQHF.

The rearrangement uses TRBV19 and TRBJ1-1; a possible D gene is TRBD1 (6 bases). V was trimmed by 7 bases and J by 0 bases, leaving 24 bases between them. The CDR3 is made up of 18 amino acids. Germline lookup yields CDR1 LNHDA and CDR2 SQIVND (reference sequence). The DNA of the CDR3 is TGTGCCAGTACCGCCCGTGATTTTAAGAGGGGGATGAACACTGAAGCTTTCTTT. It translates to CASTARDFKRGMNTEAFF. Supplemented by reference TRBV19 and TRBJ1-1, the full variable domain reads DGGITQSPKYLFRKEGQNVTLSCEQNLNHDAMYWYRQDPGQGLRLIYYSQIVNDFQKGDIAEGYSVSREKKESFPLTVTSAQKNPTAFYLCASTARDFKRGMNTEAFFGQGTRLTVV.

The chain couples TRBV12-5 to TRBJ2-2; the D gene is possibly TRBD2 (5 bases). The CDR3 totals 15 residues. V shed 0 bases and J shed 1 base, with 6 bases lying between them. Germline V lookup: CDR1 LGHNT, CDR2 FRNRAP. CDR3 nucleotides: TGTGCTAGTGGTTTGGTACTAGGGAACACCGGGGAGCTGTTTTTT. It yields the protein CASGLVLGNTGELFF. The variable domain in full, with the rest retrieved from reference TRBV12-5 and TRBJ2-2, is DARVTQTPRHKVTEMGQEVTMRCQPILGHNTVFWYRQTMMQGLELLAYFRNRAPLDDSGMPKDRFSAEMPDATLATLKIQPSEPRDSAVYFCASGLVLGNTGELFFGEGSRLTVL.

The chain joins TRBV9 to TRBJ2-5, with D uncertain. The CDR3 extends over 13 amino acids. The V and J ends lost 0 bases and 5 bases respectively, with 8 bases between them. CDR1 SGDLS and CDR2 YYNGEE come from the germline V gene. CDR3 region: CASSVAGAETQYF. In DNA, the CDR3 is TGTGCCAGCAGCGTAGCTGGAGCGGAGACCCAGTACTTC.

The rearrangement links TRBV5-1 to TRBJ2-1; 12 bases align to TRBD2. CDR1 is SGHRS, CDR2 YFSETQ, per germline. The V and J ends lost 4 bases and 3 bases, in that order; junction bases with no gene match: 2. The CDR3 is 15 amino acids. This CDR3 is CASSATSGSYNEQFF. In DNA, the CDR3 is TGCGCCAGCAGCGCGACTAGCGGGAGCTACAATGAGCAGTTCTTC.

This rearrangement joins TRBV27 to TRBJ1-2; 7 bases fit TRBD1. V trimming: 6 bases; J trimming: 2 bases; junction bases outside the gene matches: 3. This CDR3 spans 13 amino acids. Germline V CDR1 and CDR2: MNHEY, SMNVEV (reference sequence). The CDR3 nucleotides are TGTGCCAGCAGGGGGACAGACAACTATGGCTACACCTTC. Its translation: CASRGTDNYGYTF.

The chain is built from TRBV5-1 and TRBJ1-1, with 7 nucleotides matching TRBD1. Per the germline V gene, CDR1 is SGHRS and CDR2 is YFSETQ. Trimming cost V 4 bases and J 4 bases; bases outside gene matches: 10. This CDR3 has 15 residues. CDR3 loop: CASSVNTGEGTEAFF. The CDR3 DNA sequence: TGCGCCAGCAGCGTGAATACAGGGGAGGGCACTGAAGCTTTCTTT.

The J gene is TRBJ2-5, the V gene TRBV6-1; D not certain. Germline CDR1 reads MNHNS; CDR2 reads SASEGT. V gave up 2 bases and J gave up 2 bases, with 18 bases separating them. The CDR3 spans 17 residues. As DNA, the CDR3 is TGTGCCAGCAGTGAACGGAGACGAACTGCGAATCAAGAGACCCAGTACTTC. Translation gives CASSERRRTANQETQYF.

V and J are TRBV5-1 and TRBJ2-5; 9 positions agree with TRBD2. The CDR3 covers 15 residues. In germline, CDR1 is SGHRS, CDR2 YFSETQ. The V gene end was trimmed by 5 bases and the J gene end by 5 bases; junction bases not matched to a gene: 10. The CDR3 loop is CASRDLLAGGETQYF. CDR3 in DNA: TGCGCCAGCAGGGATTTACTAGCGGGCGGTGAGACCCAGTACTTC.

This clone was recorded only once. One end of the junction varies from germline; a read error may be responsible. The CDR3 loop reads CASSQIPDRGRGHF. The CDR3 DNA reads TGCGCCAGCAGCCAGATCCCAGACAGGGGGCGCGGGCATTTT. The chain uses TRBV5-1 and TRBJ2-3, with 10 bases fitting TRBD1. Germline V gene lookup returns CDR1 SGHRS and CDR2 YFSETQ. The CDR3 contains 14 residues.

The chain couples TRBV29-1 to TRBJ1-1; TRBD1 might be the D (6 bases). Germline V gene data show CDR1 as SQVTM and CDR2 as ANQGSEA. The CDR3 is made up of 16 amino acids. With 2 bases removed from V and 1 base from J, the gap between germline ends came to 17 bases. CDR3 nucleotide sequence: TGCAGCGTTGAAACAGGGCCTACATCCCGGAACACTGAAGCTTTCTTT. Encoded protein: CSVETGPTSRNTEAFF.